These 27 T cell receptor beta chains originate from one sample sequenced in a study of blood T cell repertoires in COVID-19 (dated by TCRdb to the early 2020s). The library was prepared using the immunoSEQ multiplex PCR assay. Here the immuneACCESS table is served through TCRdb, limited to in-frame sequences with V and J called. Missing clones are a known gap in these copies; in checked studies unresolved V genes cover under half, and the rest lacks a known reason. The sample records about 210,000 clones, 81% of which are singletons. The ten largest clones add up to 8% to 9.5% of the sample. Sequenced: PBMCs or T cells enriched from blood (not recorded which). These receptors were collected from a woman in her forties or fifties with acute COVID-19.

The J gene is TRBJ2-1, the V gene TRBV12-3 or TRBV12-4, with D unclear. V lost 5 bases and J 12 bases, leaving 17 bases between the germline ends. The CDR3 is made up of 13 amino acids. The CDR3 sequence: CASSDLGPEGQFF. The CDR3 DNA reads TGTGCCAGCAGTGACCTTGGGCCGGAAGGGCAGTTCTTC.

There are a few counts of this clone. The CDR3 reads CASSLGTGGGSYNSPLHF. CDR3 nucleotides: TGTGCCAGCAGCTTAGGTACAGGGGGCGGCTCCTATAATTCACCCCTCCACTTT. The genes are TRBV7-9 and TRBJ1-6; 9 bases match TRBD1. Germline trimming cut 1 base from V and 0 bases from J; bases unmatched to any gene: 4. The CDR3 contains 18 residues. Germline V gene data show CDR1 as SEHNR and CDR2 as FQNEAQ (reference sequence).

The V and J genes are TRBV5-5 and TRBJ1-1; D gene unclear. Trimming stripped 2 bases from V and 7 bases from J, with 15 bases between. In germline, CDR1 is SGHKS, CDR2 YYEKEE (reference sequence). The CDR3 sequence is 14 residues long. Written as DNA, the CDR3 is TGTGCCAGCAGCTTCCAAGACGGAGCATTTGAAGCTTTCTTT. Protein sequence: CASSFQDGAFEAFF. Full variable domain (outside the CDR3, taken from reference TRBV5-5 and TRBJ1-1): DAGVTQSPTHLIKTRGQQVTLRCSPISGHKSVSWYQQVLGQGPQFIFQYYEKEERGRGNFPDRFSARQFPNYSSELNVNALLLGDSALYLCASSFQDGAFEAFFGQGTRLTVV.

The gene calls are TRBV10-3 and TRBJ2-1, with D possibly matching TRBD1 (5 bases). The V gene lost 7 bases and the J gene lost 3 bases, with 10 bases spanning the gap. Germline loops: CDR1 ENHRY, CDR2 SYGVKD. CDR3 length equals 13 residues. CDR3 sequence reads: CAIMGQNYNEQFF. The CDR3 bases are TGTGCCATCATGGGGCAGAACTACAATGAGCAGTTCTTC.

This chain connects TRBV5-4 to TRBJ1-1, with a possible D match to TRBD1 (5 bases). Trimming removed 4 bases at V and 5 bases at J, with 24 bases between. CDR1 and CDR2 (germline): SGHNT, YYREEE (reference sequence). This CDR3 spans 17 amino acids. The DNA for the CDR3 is TGTGCCAGCAGCCTGCTCGGGGGATGGGCGGGAAAAACTGAAGCTTTCTTT. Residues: CASSLLGGWAGKTEAFF.

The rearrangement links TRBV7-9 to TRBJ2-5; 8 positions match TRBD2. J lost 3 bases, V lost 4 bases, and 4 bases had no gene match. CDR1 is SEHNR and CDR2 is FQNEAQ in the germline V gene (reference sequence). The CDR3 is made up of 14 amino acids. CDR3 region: CASSSLAGKETQYF. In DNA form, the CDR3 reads TGTGCCAGCAGCTCCCTAGCGGGCAAAGAGACCCAGTACTTC.

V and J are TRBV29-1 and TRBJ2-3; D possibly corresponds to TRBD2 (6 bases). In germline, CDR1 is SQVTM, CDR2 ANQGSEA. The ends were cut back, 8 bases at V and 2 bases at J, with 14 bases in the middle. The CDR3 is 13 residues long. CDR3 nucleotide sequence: TGCAGCCTGGATAGCGGACTCACAGATACGCAGTATTTT. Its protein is CSLDSGLTDTQYF.

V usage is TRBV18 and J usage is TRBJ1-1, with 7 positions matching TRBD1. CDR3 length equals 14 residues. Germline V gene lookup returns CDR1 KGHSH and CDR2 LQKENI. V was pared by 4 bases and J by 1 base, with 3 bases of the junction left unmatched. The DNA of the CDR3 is TGTGCCAGCTCACAGGACAGGAAGAACACTGAAGCTTTCTTT. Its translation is CASSQDRKNTEAFF.

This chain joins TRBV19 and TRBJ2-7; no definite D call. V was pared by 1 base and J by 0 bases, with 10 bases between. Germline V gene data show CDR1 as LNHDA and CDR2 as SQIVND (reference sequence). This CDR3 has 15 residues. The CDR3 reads CASSIGAASSYEQYF. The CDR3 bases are TGTGCCAGTAGTATAGGGGCAGCCTCCTCCTACGAGCAGTACTTC.

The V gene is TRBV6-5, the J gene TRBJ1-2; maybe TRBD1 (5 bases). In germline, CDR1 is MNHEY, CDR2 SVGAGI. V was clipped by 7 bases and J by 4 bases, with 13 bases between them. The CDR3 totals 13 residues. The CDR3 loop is CASTSGPGYGYTF. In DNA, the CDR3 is TGTGCCAGCACCTCAGGGCCGGGCTATGGCTACACCTTC.

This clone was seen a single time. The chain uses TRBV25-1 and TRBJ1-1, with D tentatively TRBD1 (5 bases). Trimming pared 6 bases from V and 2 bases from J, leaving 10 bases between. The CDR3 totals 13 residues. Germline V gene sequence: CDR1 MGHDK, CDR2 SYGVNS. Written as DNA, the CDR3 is TGTGCCAGCAGGCCGGGGGGAAACACTGAAGCTTTCTTT. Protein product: CASRPGGNTEAFF.

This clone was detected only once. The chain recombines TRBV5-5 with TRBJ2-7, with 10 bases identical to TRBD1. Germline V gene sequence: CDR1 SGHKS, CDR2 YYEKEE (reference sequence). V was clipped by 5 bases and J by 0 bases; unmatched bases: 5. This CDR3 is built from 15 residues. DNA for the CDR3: TGTGCCAGCAGAGTGGGACAGGGGATCTCCTACGAGCAGTACTTC. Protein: CASRVGQGISYEQYF. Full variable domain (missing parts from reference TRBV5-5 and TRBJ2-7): DAGVTQSPTHLIKTRGQQVTLRCSPISGHKSVSWYQQVLGQGPQFIFQYYEKEERGRGNFPDRFSARQFPNYSSELNVNALLLGDSALYLCASRVGQGISYEQYFGPGTRLTVT.

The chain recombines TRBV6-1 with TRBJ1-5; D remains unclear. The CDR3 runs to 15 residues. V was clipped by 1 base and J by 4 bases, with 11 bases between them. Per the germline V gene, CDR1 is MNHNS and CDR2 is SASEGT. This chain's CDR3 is CASSEGRDLNQPQHF. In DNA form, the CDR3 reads TGTGCCAGCAGTGAAGGGCGGGATTTGAATCAGCCCCAGCATTTT.

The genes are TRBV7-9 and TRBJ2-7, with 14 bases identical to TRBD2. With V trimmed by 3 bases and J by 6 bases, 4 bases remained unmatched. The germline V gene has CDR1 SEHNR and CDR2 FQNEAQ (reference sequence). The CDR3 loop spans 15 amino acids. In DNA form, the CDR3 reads TGTGCCAGCAGCTTCCCGGGACTAGCGGGAGTCGAGCAGTACTTC. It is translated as CASSFPGLAGVEQYF.

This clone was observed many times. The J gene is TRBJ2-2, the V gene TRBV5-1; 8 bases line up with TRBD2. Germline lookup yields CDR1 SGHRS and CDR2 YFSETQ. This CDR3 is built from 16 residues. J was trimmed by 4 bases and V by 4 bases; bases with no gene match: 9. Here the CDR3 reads CASSTVGGEATGELFF. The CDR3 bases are TGCGCCAGCAGCACCGTCGGGGGGGAAGCCACCGGGGAGCTGTTTTTT.

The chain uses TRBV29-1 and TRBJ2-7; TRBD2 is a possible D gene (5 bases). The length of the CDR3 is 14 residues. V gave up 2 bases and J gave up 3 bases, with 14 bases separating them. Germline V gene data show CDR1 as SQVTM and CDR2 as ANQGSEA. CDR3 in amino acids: CSVEKPPGGYEQYF. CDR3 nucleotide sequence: TGCAGCGTTGAAAAACCCCCTGGAGGCTACGAGCAGTACTTC.

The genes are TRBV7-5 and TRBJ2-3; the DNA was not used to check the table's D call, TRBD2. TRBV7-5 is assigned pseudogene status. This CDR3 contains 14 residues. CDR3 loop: CVRSSSGRADTQYF. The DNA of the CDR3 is TGTGTCAGAAGCTCTAGCGGGAGGGCAGATACGCAGTATTTT.

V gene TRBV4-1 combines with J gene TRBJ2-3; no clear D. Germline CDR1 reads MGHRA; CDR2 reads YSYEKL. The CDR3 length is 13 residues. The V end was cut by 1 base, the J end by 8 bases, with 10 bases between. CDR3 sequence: CASSQVIPGTQYF. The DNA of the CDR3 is TGCGCCAGCAGCCAAGTGATCCCGGGTACGCAGTATTTT.

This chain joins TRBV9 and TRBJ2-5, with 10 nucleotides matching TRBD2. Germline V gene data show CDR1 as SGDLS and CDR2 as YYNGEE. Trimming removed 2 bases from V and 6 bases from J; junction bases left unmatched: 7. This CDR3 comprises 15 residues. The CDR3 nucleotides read TGTGCCAGCAGCGTGGCCTTAGCGGGGGGCCAGACCCAGTACTTC. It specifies CASSVALAGGQTQYF.

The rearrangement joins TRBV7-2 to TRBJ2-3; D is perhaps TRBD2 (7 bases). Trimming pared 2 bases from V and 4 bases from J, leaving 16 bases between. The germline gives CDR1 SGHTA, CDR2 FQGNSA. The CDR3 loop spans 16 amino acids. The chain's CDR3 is CASSLNALGGADTQYF. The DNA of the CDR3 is TGTGCCAGCAGCTTAAACGCCTTAGGGGGGGCAGATACGCAGTATTTT.

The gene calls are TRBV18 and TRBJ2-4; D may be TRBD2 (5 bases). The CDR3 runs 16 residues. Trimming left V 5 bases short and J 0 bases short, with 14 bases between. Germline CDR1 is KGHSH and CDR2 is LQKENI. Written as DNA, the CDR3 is TGTGCCAGCTCATCCCCTGGACTGCTAGCCAAAAACATTCAGTACTTC. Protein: CASSSPGLLAKNIQYF.

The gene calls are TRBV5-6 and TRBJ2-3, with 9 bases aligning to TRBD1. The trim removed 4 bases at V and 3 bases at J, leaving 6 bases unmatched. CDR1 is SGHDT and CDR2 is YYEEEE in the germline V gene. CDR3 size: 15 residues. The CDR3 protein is CASSADRGLTDTQYF. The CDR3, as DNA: TGTGCCAGCAGCGCGGACAGGGGCCTTACAGATACGCAGTATTTT.

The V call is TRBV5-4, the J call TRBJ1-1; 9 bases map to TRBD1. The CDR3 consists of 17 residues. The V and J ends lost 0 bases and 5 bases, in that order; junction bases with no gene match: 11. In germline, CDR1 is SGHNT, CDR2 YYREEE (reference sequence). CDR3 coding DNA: TGTGCCAGCAGCTTGGATGGGACAGGGAGCTGGGGGACTGAAGCTTTCTTT. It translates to CASSLDGTGSWGTEAFF.

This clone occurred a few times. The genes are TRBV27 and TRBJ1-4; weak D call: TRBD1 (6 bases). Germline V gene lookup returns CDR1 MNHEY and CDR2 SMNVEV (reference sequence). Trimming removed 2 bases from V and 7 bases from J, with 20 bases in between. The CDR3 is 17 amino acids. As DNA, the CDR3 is TGTGCCAGCAGTTTAAATCCCCCCCGGGGGGCGGGTGAAAAACTGTTTTTT. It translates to CASSLNPPRGAGEKLFF.

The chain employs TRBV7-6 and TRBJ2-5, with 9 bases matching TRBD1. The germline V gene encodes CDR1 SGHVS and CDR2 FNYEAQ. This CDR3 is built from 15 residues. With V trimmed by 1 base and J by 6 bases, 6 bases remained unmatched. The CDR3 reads CASSLEGQGRKTQYF. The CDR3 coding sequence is TGTGCCAGCAGCTTAGAGGGACAGGGACGAAAGACCCAGTACTTC.

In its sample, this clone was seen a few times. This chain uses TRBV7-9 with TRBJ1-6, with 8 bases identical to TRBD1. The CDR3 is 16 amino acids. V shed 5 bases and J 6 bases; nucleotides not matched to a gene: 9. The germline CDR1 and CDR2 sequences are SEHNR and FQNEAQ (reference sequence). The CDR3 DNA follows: TGTGCCAGCAGCGTAAACCAGGGGGCGCGTAATTCACCCCTCCACTTT. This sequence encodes CASSVNQGARNSPLHF.

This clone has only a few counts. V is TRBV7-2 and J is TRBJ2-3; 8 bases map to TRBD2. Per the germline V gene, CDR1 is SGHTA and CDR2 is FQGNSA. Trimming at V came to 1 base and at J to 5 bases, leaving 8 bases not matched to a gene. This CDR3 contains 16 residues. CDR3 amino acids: CASSLVGSGVIDTQYF. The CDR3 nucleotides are TGTGCCAGCAGCTTAGTCGGTAGCGGGGTAATAGATACGCAGTATTTT.